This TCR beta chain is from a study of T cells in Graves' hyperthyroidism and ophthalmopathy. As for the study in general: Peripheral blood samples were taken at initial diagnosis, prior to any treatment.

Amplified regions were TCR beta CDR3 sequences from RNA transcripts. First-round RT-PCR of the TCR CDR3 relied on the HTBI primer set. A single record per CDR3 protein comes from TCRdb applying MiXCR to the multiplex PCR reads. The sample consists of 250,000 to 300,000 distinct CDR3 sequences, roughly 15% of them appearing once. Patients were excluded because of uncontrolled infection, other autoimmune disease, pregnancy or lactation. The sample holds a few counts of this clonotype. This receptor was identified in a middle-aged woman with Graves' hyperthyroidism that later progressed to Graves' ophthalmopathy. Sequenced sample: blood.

The DNA of the CDR3 is TGCGCCAGCAGCATAAGTCGGACAGGGAACACTGAAGCTTTCTTT. Translating it yields CASSISRTGNTEAFF. The rearrangement uses TRBV4-1 and TRBJ1-1; 7 positions match TRBD1. The CDR3 is 15 amino acids. V lost 5 bases and J lost 1; bases outside the gene matches: 7. CDR1 is MGHRA, CDR2 YSYEKL, per germline.